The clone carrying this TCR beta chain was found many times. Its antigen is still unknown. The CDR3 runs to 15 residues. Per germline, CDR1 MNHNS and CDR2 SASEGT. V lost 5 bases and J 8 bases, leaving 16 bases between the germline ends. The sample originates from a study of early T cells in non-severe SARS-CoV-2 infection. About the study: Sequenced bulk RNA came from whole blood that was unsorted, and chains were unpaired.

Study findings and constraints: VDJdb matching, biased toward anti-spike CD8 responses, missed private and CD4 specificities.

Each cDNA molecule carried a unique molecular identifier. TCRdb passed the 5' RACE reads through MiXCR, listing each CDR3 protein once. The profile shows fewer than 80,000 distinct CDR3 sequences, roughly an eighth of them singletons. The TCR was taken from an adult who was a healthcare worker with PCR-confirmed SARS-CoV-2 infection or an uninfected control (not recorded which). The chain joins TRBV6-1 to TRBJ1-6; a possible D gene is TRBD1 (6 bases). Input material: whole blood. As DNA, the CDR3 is TGTGCCAGCAGTCCCACGAGGGGGAGGGATTCACCCCTCCACTTT. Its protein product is CASSPTRGRDSPLHF.